Described below is a single T cell receptor beta chain sequence and its context. The antigen remains undetermined. Here immunoSEQ multiplex PCR was the method, and the copy in TCRdb shows in-frame clones only, minus some. Among around 100,000 clones listed, about 85% were seen once. The CDR3 totals 16 residues. The V gene end was trimmed by 3 bases and the J gene end by 7 bases; junction bases not matched to a gene: 13. CDR1 is MGHRA and CDR2 is YSYEKL in the germline V gene. This entry is derived from a study of T cell responses to AZD1222 COVID-19 vaccine. Study-wide points: Only 5 or 6 people who got AZD1222 tested seropositive at baseline.

The source of this sequence is an adult who received the AZD1222 COVID-19 vaccine. The rearrangement joins TRBV4-1 to TRBJ1-2, with 8 bases aligning to TRBD1. Sequences were derived from peripheral blood, sampled 28 days after the second AZD1222 dose. The CDR3 sequence is CASSQETRGRGLGYTF. CDR3 bases: TGCGCCAGCAGCCAGGAAACCCGGGGCAGGGGGCTTGGCTACACCTTC.